One TCR beta chain is described in this entry. Its antigen remains unknown. Time point noted: week 35, safety follow-up. Mutant IDH1 20-mer peptide, at 300 ug, made up each vaccine dose, with topical imiquimod. Eight vaccine injections were given to patients in weeks 1, 3, 5, 7, 11, 15, 19 and 23. The data derive from a study of a mutant IDH1 vaccine in newly diagnosed glioma. The overall study: Onset of vaccination occurred 4-6 weeks following radiotherapy alone, or with temozolomide cycles. Before enrollment, patients got radiotherapy alone, temozolomide alone, or mostly the combination. At week 35 came visit V12, and visit V13 followed at week 47.

This table comes from immunoSEQ multiplex PCR, and its TCRdb copy is limited to in-frame clones, with some not included. The table records tens of thousands of clones, roughly 91% of them present only once. V was shortened by 2 bases and J by 0 bases, with 11 bases between the two germline ends. Germline CDR1 is MNHNS and CDR2 is SASEGT. The CDR3 covers 15 residues. The receptor's source is a woman between 35 and 50 years old with glioma. V gene TRBV6-1 combines with J gene TRBJ2-7; D is undetermined. The sequencing here drew on PBMCs, taken from a glioma patient whose treatment included an IDH1 peptide vaccine. CDR3 in amino acids: CASSERSGSSYEQYF. DNA for the CDR3: TGTGCCAGCAGTGAAAGGTCAGGTAGCTCCTACGAGCAGTACTTC.